These T cell receptor beta chains were read from a single sample in a study of T-cell memory formation after mild COVID-19. MiXCR, run by TCRdb on the 5' RACE reads, gives a single entry per CDR3 protein. The data hold 200,000 or so distinct CDR3 sequences, with 16% observed a single time. The sequenced sample was PBMCs or a T cell subset sorted from them (not recorded which). Receptors originate from an adult woman who had mild COVID-19 (a few samples of this study predate the infection). Cell type and time point are not known. Each CDR3 is given with its conserved first and last residue. A D gene is named only where the DNA matches it firmly. Only some rows state a clone size, as once, few, many or a class for expanded clones.

CDR3 length | J gene | D gene | clone size | V gene | CDR3 DNA | CDR3 protein
13 | TRBJ2-7 | NA | many | TRBV5-1 | TGCGCCAGCAGCCGGACGGACACCTACGAGCAGTACTTC | CASSRTDTYEQYF
14 | TRBJ2-1 | NA | NA | TRBV7-9 | TGTGCCAGCAGTTACAGGGCGAGTAGGTATGAGCAGTTCTTC | CASSYRASRYEQFF
18 | TRBJ2-4 | TRBD1 | NA | TRBV5-6 | TGTGCCAGCACCCAACAGGGGTCAGAGGGAACGGCCAAAAACATTCAGTACTTC | CASTQQGSEGTAKNIQYF
15 | TRBJ1-6 | TRBD1 | NA | TRBV20-1 | TGCAGTGCTAGAGACGGGAGACAGGGAGTCTCACCCCTCCACTTT | CSARDGRQGVSPLHF
16 | TRBJ2-1 | TRBD2 | NA | TRBV7-8 | TGTGCCAGCAGCTTAGTTTTGGCGGGAGGGCCGAGTGAGCAGTTCTTC | CASSLVLAGGPSEQFF
17 | TRBJ1-1 | NA | NA | TRBV12-3/TRBV12-4 | TGTGCCAGCAGTTTGGGCCGGACCTGGGGGGGGAACACTGAAGCTTTCTTT | CASSLGRTWGGNTEAFF
15 | TRBJ2-1 | TRBD2 | few | TRBV20-1 | TGCAGTGCTAGGACTAGCGGGAGCTCCTACAATGAGCAGTTCTTC | CSARTSGSSYNEQFF
13 | TRBJ1-2 | NA | NA | TRBV11-1 | TGTGCCAGCAGCTTAGTGAAGGGCGGAGGCTACACCTTC | CASSLVKGGGYTF
14 | TRBJ2-1 | NA | few | TRBV24-1 | TGTGCCACCAGTTCGGCAGGGAGCTACAATGAGCAGTTCTTC | CATSSAGSYNEQFF
18 | TRBJ2-7 | TRBD2 | few | TRBV7-8 | TGTGCCAGCAGCTCAGGACTAGCGGGGGGGGTAGAATCCTACGAGCAGTACTTC | CASSSGLAGGVESYEQYF
15 | TRBJ1-1 | TRBD1 | NA | TRBV9 | TGTGCCAGCAGCGGCGCAGGGGGCGGGGTGACTGAAGCTTTCTTT | CASSGAGGGVTEAFF
14 | TRBJ1-1 | NA | few | TRBV12-3/TRBV12-4 | TGTGCCAGCAGTTATGAGAGTTGGAACACTGAAGCTTTCTTT | CASSYESWNTEAFF
14 | TRBJ2-3 | NA | NA | TRBV12-3/TRBV12-4 | TGTGCCAGTCTTCGAGGACAACCCACAGATACGCAGTATTTT | CASLRGQPTDTQYF
14 | TRBJ1-1 | NA | NA | TRBV5-1 | TGCGCCAGCAGCTTGGGGTGGTCGGACACTGAAGCTTTCTTT | CASSLGWSDTEAFF
15 | TRBJ2-5 | NA | NA | TRBV5-1 | TGCGCCAGCAGCTTGGCCGGAGTTGGGGAAGAGACCCAGTACTTC | CASSLAGVGEETQYF
15 | TRBJ2-2 | TRBD2 | NA | TRBV5-1 | TGCGCCAGCAGCAGGACTAGCGGGAACACCGGGGAGCTGTTTTTT | CASSRTSGNTGELFF
15 | TRBJ2-3 | TRBD1 | NA | TRBV9 | TGTGCCAGCAGCGACCGGGACAGGCTCCTTAATACGCAGTATTTT | CASSDRDRLLNTQYF
14 | TRBJ2-7 | TRBD1 | few | TRBV5-1 | TGCGCCAGCAGCGAAGGACAGGGGTTTTACGAGCAGTACTTC | CASSEGQGFYEQYF
17 | TRBJ1-5 | NA | few | TRBV12-3/TRBV12-4 | TGTGCCAGCAGTTCCGAACCGGGGGATGCGGGCTTTCAGCCCCAGCATTTT | CASSSEPGDAGFQPQHF
14 | TRBJ2-7 | NA | few | TRBV7-9 | TGTGCCAGCAGCTTCCCGGGAGTCCGGGGGGAGCAGTACTTC | CASSFPGVRGEQYF
15 | TRBJ1-5 | TRBD1 | NA | TRBV25-1 | TGTGCCAGCAGTGAACCCGGGACAGGGGAGCGGCCCCAGCATTTT | CASSEPGTGERPQHF
14 | TRBJ2-3 | NA | few | TRBV7-2 | TGTGCCAGCAGCGTCCGGGGAACAACAGATACGCAGTATTTT | CASSVRGTTDTQYF
15 | TRBJ1-6 | NA | NA | TRBV5-6 | TGTGCCAGCAGCTTGGCCGGGCCCGACGGGTCACCCCTCCACTTT | CASSLAGPDGSPLHF
16 | TRBJ2-2 | NA | NA | TRBV7-2 | TGTGCCAGCAGCTTAAGTCGGGGAGGTTGGACCGGGGAGCTGTTTTTT | CASSLSRGGWTGELFF
15 | TRBJ1-6 | TRBD1 | NA | TRBV6-5 | TGTGCCAGCAGTTACTTGGTCAGGGGGCGCGCAACCCTCCACTTT | CASSYLVRGRATLHF
13 | TRBJ1-1 | NA | few | TRBV3-1 | TGTGCCAGCAGCCAAGTCGCAGGTACTGAAGCTTTCTTT | CASSQVAGTEAFF
14 | TRBJ1-2 | NA | few | TRBV18 | TGTGCCAGCTCACCCGGACGGATTAACTATGGCTACACCTTC | CASSPGRINYGYTF
14 | TRBJ2-7 | TRBD2 | NA | TRBV3-1 | TGTGCCAGCAGAGAGACTAGCGGGAGCTACGAGCAGTACTTC | CASRETSGSYEQYF
13 | TRBJ2-1 | NA | few | TRBV6-4 | TGTGCCAGCAGTGACTCGAATAAAGCTCTGCGGTTCTTC | CASSDSNKALRFF
14 | TRBJ1-2 | TRBD1 | NA | TRBV6-5 | TGTGCCAGCAGTATGGGACAGGCTATTTGGGGCTACACCTTC | CASSMGQAIWGYTF
14 | TRBJ2-3 | NA | few | TRBV5-6 | TGTGCCAGCAGCCCCGGAAGTCGGGCAGATACGCAGTATTTT | CASSPGSRADTQYF
16 | TRBJ2-4 | NA | NA | TRBV19 | TGTGCCAGTAGTCCCGGGCCCACAGGGACCGACGCCATTCAGTACTTC | CASSPGPTGTDAIQYF
14 | TRBJ1-1 | NA | few | TRBV11-2 | TGTGCCAGCAGCTTAACTGCTTCAAACACTGAAGCTTTCTTT | CASSLTASNTEAFF
14 | TRBJ2-5 | TRBD1 | NA | TRBV5-1 | TGCGCCAGCAGCTCAGGGGACAGCCAAGAGACCCAGTACTTC | CASSSGDSQETQYF
15 | TRBJ2-7 | TRBD2 | few | TRBV24-1 | TGTGCCACCAGTGATTCTAGCGGGCGCACCTACGAGCAGTACTTC | CATSDSSGRTYEQYF
15 | TRBJ1-6 | TRBD1 | few | TRBV12-3/TRBV12-4 | TGTGCCAGCAGTTTGGACAGGGGAGGTGGTTCACCCCTCCACTTT | CASSLDRGGGSPLHF
14 | TRBJ2-2 | NA | few | TRBV29-1 | TGCAGCGTTGAAGGCACCTTCAACACCGGGGAGCTGTTTTTT | CSVEGTFNTGELFF
14 | TRBJ2-5 | NA | few | TRBV5-5 | TGTGCCAGCAGCTTAGGACACCAGGGGGAGACCCAGTACTTC | CASSLGHQGETQYF
14 | TRBJ2-7 | TRBD1 | many | TRBV7-2 | TGTGCCAGCAGCTTACGGGGACAGGGTAGCGAGCAGTACTTC | CASSLRGQGSEQYF
14 | TRBJ2-3 | NA | many | TRBV7-2 | TGTGCCAGCAGCTTAGGAGCGGGCACAGATACGCAGTATTTT | CASSLGAGTDTQYF
16 | TRBJ2-5 | TRBD1 | many | TRBV5-1 | TGCGCCAGCAGAAAGGGACAGGGGGCAGGGGAAGAGACCCAGTACTTC | CASRKGQGAGEETQYF